This T cell receptor beta chain is from a study of cytomegalovirus exposure and HLA in healthy donors. Broader study findings: In vitro, a few CMV-associated chains proved specific for CMV antigens. Most TCR sequences were rare, but some public TCRs occurred in many donors.

In regard to this clone: Its antigen is still unknown.

Assay: immunoSEQ multiplex PCR; the TCRdb copy retains only in-frame clones and omits some. The sample shows 100,000 to 150,000 clones, 75% to 90% of them seen only once. The sample comprised PBMCs. This receptor was identified in a woman under 30 in good health and CMV-seronegative.

CDR3 region: CASNPGTAGEKLFF. The CDR3 nucleotides read TGTGCCAGTAACCCCGGGACAGCCGGTGAAAAACTGTTTTTT. The rearrangement joins TRBV19 to TRBJ1-4, with 7 positions matching TRBD1. The trim removed 7 bases at V and 7 bases at J, leaving 9 bases unmatched. Germline V lookup: CDR1 LNHDA, CDR2 SQIVND (reference sequence). This CDR3 spans 14 amino acids.